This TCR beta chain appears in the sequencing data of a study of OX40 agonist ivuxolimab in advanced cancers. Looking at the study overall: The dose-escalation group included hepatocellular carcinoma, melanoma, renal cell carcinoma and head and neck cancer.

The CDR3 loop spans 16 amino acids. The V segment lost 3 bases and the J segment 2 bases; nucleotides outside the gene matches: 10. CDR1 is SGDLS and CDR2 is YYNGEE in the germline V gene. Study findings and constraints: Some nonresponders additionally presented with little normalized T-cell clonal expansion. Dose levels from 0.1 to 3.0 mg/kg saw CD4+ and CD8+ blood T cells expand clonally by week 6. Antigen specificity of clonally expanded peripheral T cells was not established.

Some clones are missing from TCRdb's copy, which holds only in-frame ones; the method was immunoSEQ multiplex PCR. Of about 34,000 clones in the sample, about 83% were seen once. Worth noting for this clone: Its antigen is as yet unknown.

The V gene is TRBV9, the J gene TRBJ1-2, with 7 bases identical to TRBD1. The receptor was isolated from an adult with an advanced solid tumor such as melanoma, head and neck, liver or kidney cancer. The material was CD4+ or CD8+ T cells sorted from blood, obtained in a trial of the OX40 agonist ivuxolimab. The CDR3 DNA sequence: TGTGCCAGCAGCGCCTCCAGAGGGGACAGCAACTATGGCTACACCTTC. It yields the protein CASSASRGDSNYGYTF.